The clone carrying this TCR beta chain was picked up a small number of times. The antigen remains unidentified. TCRdb fed the reads into MiXCR, producing one record per CDR3 protein. The table lists about 310,000 distinct CDR3 sequences, roughly 25% of them singletons, with about an eighth in the top ten. The data belong to a study of T cell repertoires in cytomegalovirus infection. Broader study findings: HLA-C-restricted TCR beta clonotypes specific for CMV led the ex vivo response.

Trimming removed 2 bases from V and 4 bases from J, with 20 bases in between. The CDR3 runs to 17 residues. Germline values: CDR1 SEHNR, CDR2 FQNEAQ (reference sequence). The sequenced sample was cultured PBMCs, obtained from culture after CMV antigen stimulation. The chain combines TRBV7-9 with TRBJ1-2; perhaps TRBD1 as D (5 bases). The receptor was derived from a human donor in good health (CMV status not recorded). Some clones in this sample may be carry-over from other donors' samples. This CDR3 reads CASSLWGQRGAGYGYTF. The CDR3 DNA reads TGTGCCAGCAGCTTATGGGGTCAGAGGGGCGCAGGCTATGGCTACACCTTC.